The text below deals with one TCR beta chain. The antigen is undetermined. The data belong to a study of T cell responses to AZD1222 COVID-19 vaccine. This CDR3 has 12 amino acids. V lost 8 bases to trimming and J lost 7 bases, with 12 bases between them. The repertoire was sequenced with immunoSEQ multiplex PCR; TCRdb's copy has only in-frame clones and lacks some. The sample has tens of thousands of clones; about 84% are singletons. The study's findings and limits: Spike-specific TCR depth and breadth grew after two AZD1222 doses. Targets within unmutated variant regions were reportedly found for nearly half of spike-specific TCRs.

The V and J genes are TRBV12-3 or TRBV12-4 and TRBJ1-5; D is unclear. This sequence originates from an adult in good health. Sequenced here: peripheral blood, sampled on day 0 of AZD1222 vaccination. Here the CDR3 DNA reads TGTGCCAGCGCTAAAATGGGGCAGCCCCAGCATTTT. This codes for CASAKMGQPQHF.